This TCR beta chain was identified in a study of OX40 agonist ivuxolimab in advanced cancers. The overall study: Ivuxolimab doses were 0.01, 0.1, 0.3, 1.5, 3 or 10 mg/kg every 2 weeks. Of mixed ages from about 23 to 85 and averaging about 56 years, the group was roughly 85% male.

Sequenced by immunoSEQ multiplex PCR; TCRdb stores in-frame clones only, minus some. The sample records some 60,000 clones, about 89% being singletons. Germline CDR1 SGHNT, CDR2 YENEEA. Germline trimming cut 2 bases from V and 6 bases from J; bases unmatched to any gene: 5. CDR3 length: 16 amino acids. Study-wide results and caveats: CD8+ T cells were the subset that, on average, had more expanded clones than CD4+. Low normalized T-cell clonal expansion also characterized some of the nonresponders.

With regard to this clone: Its antigen remains unidentified.

The TCR originated in an adult with an advanced solid tumor such as melanoma, head and neck, liver or kidney cancer. Sequences were derived from CD4+ or CD8+ T cells sorted from blood, sampled in a trial of the OX40 agonist ivuxolimab. This chain uses TRBV11-3 with TRBJ2-2, with 11 bases that match TRBD2. The CDR3 nucleotides are TGTGCCAGCAGCTTATTCACTAGCGGGAGTGCCGGGGAGCTGTTTTTT. This sequence encodes CASSLFTSGSAGELFF.